Shown below are 8 T cell receptor beta chains from a single sample sequenced in a study of cytomegalovirus exposure and HLA in healthy donors. Primers included in the PCR were 60 Vbeta and 13 Jbeta primers. The protocol was immunoSEQ multiplex PCR, while the TCRdb copy is restricted to in-frame clones and leaves out a portion. The table shows 170,000 or so clones, with 84% occurring only once. Sequenced sample: PBMCs. Receptors originate from a man aged 18 to 35 in good health and CMV-seronegative.

This clone came up once. CDR3 sequence: CASSPQRVADYEQYF. The CDR3 DNA reads TGCGCCAGCAGCCCCCAGAGGGTGGCAGACTACGAGCAGTACTTC. This chain uses TRBV4-1 with TRBJ2-7, with D perhaps TRBD2 (5 bases). The CDR3 sequence is 15 residues long. Germline assignment: CDR1 MGHRA and CDR2 YSYEKL. V dropped 4 bases and J dropped 3 bases, with 16 bases sitting between them.

This clone was picked up a small number of times. This chain connects TRBV23-1 to TRBJ1-2; D is unclear. TRBV23-1 is labeled an ORF, and its function is uncertain. Between the trimmed V and J ends, which lost 2 bases and 1 base, there was a span of 5 bases. The CDR3 covers 13 residues. The CDR3 loop is CASSQRLNYGYTF. In DNA, the CDR3 is TGCGCCAGCAGTCAAAGACTTAACTATGGCTACACCTTC.

This chain links TRBV4-3 with TRBJ1-2; TRBD1 matches 9 bases. V was clipped by 4 bases and J by 5 bases; unmatched bases: 8. Germline CDR1 reads LGHNA; CDR2 reads YSLEER. The CDR3 has 15 amino acids. For the CDR3, the DNA is TGCGCCAGCAGCCTACAGGGGGCGCAGGGTTATGGCTACACCTTC. It encodes CASSLQGAQGYGYTF.

The V gene is TRBV4-1, the J gene TRBJ2-7; a weak D match, TRBD1 (5 bases). The CDR3 covers 17 residues. Trimming stripped 1 base from V and 4 bases from J, with 20 bases between. Per germline, CDR1 MGHRA and CDR2 YSYEKL. CDR3 nucleotide sequence: TGCGCCAGCAGCCAAGTAACGGCAGGTCGACAGATTTACGAGCAGTACTTC. It codes for CASSQVTAGRQIYEQYF.

The rearrangement links TRBV29-1 to TRBJ2-1, with 8 bases matching TRBD2. Germline V lookup: CDR1 SQVTM, CDR2 ANQGSEA. This CDR3 has 13 amino acids. After removal of 7 bases from V and 7 bases from J, the junction contained 9 bases not matched to a gene. The CDR3 sequence is CSASGTRGNEQFF. As DNA, the CDR3 is TGCAGCGCTTCCGGGACTAGGGGGAATGAGCAGTTCTTC.

The rearrangement joins TRBV7-2 to TRBJ2-5; no firm D call. This CDR3 has 11 residues. Trimming left V 5 bases short and J 5 bases short, with 6 bases between. Per the germline V gene, CDR1 is SGHTA and CDR2 is FQGNSA. CDR3 bases: TGTGCCAGCAGCAAACTGGAGACCCAGTACTTC. Protein sequence: CASSKLETQYF. Complete variable domain (other parts from reference TRBV7-2 and TRBJ2-5): GAGVSQSPSNKVTEKGKDVELRCDPISGHTALYWYRQSLGQGLEFLIYFQGNSAPDKSGLPSDRFSAERTGGSVSTLTIQRTQQEDSAVYLCASSKLETQYFGPGTRLLVL.

The chain employs TRBV5-4 and TRBJ1-2, with 11 bases lining up with TRBD1. The CDR3 spans 16 residues. The trim removed 0 bases at V and 8 bases at J, leaving 9 bases unmatched. In germline, CDR1 is SGHNT, CDR2 YYREEE (reference sequence). The CDR3 here is CASSLVGRDRGFGYTF. CDR3 DNA: TGTGCCAGCAGCTTGGTTGGAAGGGACAGGGGGTTCGGCTACACCTTC.

V and J are TRBV18 and TRBJ1-5; D possibly corresponds to TRBD1 (5 bases). V lost 2 bases and J 0 bases, leaving 8 bases between the germline ends. This CDR3 has 15 residues. Per the germline V gene, CDR1 is KGHSH and CDR2 is LQKENI. The CDR3 DNA is TGTGCCAGCTCACCAGGGGCTAATAGCAATCAGCCCCAGCATTTT. Residues: CASSPGANSNQPQHF.